This TCR beta chain comes out of a study of radiation and T cells in renal cell carcinoma. On the study more broadly: Nephrectomy followed 15 Gy stereotactic body radiation by 4 weeks.

TCRdb's table, derived via immunoSEQ multiplex PCR, lists solely in-frame clones and lacks some. The sample records 94,000 or so clones, 82% being singletons. On this clone itself: Its antigen remains unidentified.

Germline V gives CDR1 MDHEN, CDR2 SYDVKM. The V gene lost 4 bases and the J gene lost 9 bases, with 13 bases spanning the gap. CDR3 length: 12 residues. Time point denoted: baseline pretreatment blood. Treatment specified: 15 Gy SBRT to primary tumor, nephrectomy 4 weeks later. General study points: In blood, top tumor clones expanded by 2 weeks, shrinking by 4.

The receptor comes from a man aged 55-75 years with renal cell carcinoma. The specimen was blood, collected from a patient whose treatment included radiotherapy and nephrectomy. The chain is built from TRBV28 and TRBJ2-7, with D possibly TRBD1 on 6 matching bases. The CDR3 protein is CASSYTGSGQYF. The CDR3 DNA is TGTGCCAGCAGTTACACAGGGTCGGGGCAGTACTTC.